The 18 T cell receptor beta chains below were found in one sample sequenced in a study of T cell repertoires in cytomegalovirus infection. One entry per CDR3 protein, called by TCRdb with MiXCR from the reads. Of about 530,000 distinct CDR3 sequences listed, about 25% are singletons. Sequencing was carried out using PBMCs. The receptors stem from a human donor in good health (CMV status not recorded). Some clones in this sample may be carry-over from other donors' samples.

This clonotype was seen many times. The rearrangement joins TRBV7-8 to TRBJ2-6, with TRBD2 matching 10 bases. V lost 4 bases and J lost 5; bases outside the gene matches: 11. The CDR3 sequence is 18 residues long. Per germline, CDR1 SGHVS and CDR2 FQNEAQ. The CDR3 protein is CASSSRLAGSGWANVLTF. CDR3 sequence (DNA): TGTGCCAGCAGCTCACGACTAGCGGGCTCAGGCTGGGCCAACGTCCTGACTTTC.

This clonotype appeared many times. The chain links TRBV7-2 to TRBJ1-2, with 9 bases fitting TRBD1. The J segment lost 4 bases and the V segment lost 4 bases, leaving 4 bases of the junction unmatched. Germline-derived CDR1 and CDR2 are SGHTA and FQGNSA. CDR3 size: 14 residues. The CDR3 nucleotides are TGTGCCAGCAGCTCGGGACAGGGCGGCTATGGCTACACCTTC. Translated: CASSSGQGGYGYTF.

The chain combines TRBV19 with TRBJ2-2; the match to TRBD2 covers 15 bases. The trim removed 6 bases at V and 6 bases at J, leaving 14 bases unmatched. This CDR3 is built from 19 residues. Germline-derived CDR1 and CDR2 are LNHDA and SQIVND (reference sequence). The CDR3 is CASRGSLWGLAGGAGELFF. As DNA, the CDR3 is TGTGCCAGTAGGGGTTCATTGTGGGGACTAGCGGGAGGAGCCGGGGAGCTGTTTTTT.

The table lists this clonotype with many counts. The chain couples TRBV7-2 to TRBJ2-3; D gene uncertain. The CDR3 has 15 residues. In germline, CDR1 is SGHTA, CDR2 FQGNSA. Trimming removed 0 bases from V and 0 bases from J, with 7 bases in between. The CDR3 DNA reads as TGTGCCAGCAGCTTAGCCCCGGTTAGCACAGATACGCAGTATTTT. It encodes CASSLAPVSTDTQYF.

V and J are TRBV12-3 or TRBV12-4 and TRBJ2-2, with a tentative D call TRBD1 (5 bases). The CDR3 is 13 amino acids. V lost 4 bases and J 7 bases, leaving 10 bases between the germline ends. The CDR3 here is CASSSRAGGELFF. The CDR3 DNA follows: TGTGCCAGCAGTTCCAGGGCCGGCGGGGAGCTGTTTTTT.

A few counts support this clonotype. The chain is built from TRBV4-2 and TRBJ2-7, with 7 bases aligning to TRBD2. Germline CDR1 reads LGHNA; CDR2 reads YNFKEQ. J gave up 3 bases and V 0 bases, and 8 bases lay outside the gene matches. The CDR3 runs 16 residues. The CDR3 bases are TGTGCCAGCAGCCAAGAGGAATCTAGCGGAAACTACGAGCAGTACTTC. Translated: CASSQEESSGNYEQYF.

This clonotype showed up just a few times. The chain has TRBV12-3 or TRBV12-4 and TRBJ1-2; 8 bases fit TRBD1. V shed 7 bases and J 4 bases; nucleotides not matched to a gene: 8. The CDR3 loop spans 14 amino acids. This CDR3 is CASTSTGVGYGYTF. The CDR3 DNA follows: TGTGCCAGCACTTCGACAGGGGTGGGCTATGGCTACACCTTC.

The gene calls are TRBV19 and TRBJ2-4, with 11 nucleotides matching TRBD2. The CDR3 loop spans 17 amino acids. V was pared by 6 bases and J by 2 bases, with 9 bases of the junction left unmatched. The V gene's germline CDR1 is LNHDA and CDR2 SQIVND (reference sequence). This CDR3 is CASSRTTSGRSKNIQYF. The CDR3 bases are TGTGCCAGTAGCCGCACCACTAGCGGGAGATCCAAAAACATTCAGTACTTC.

This clonotype was detected a few times. This chain connects TRBV6-4 to TRBJ2-3; D is possibly TRBD2 (5 bases). This CDR3 has 16 residues. Germline V gene data show CDR1 as MRHNA and CDR2 as SNTAGT. V was pared by 4 bases and J by 2 bases, with 16 bases between. The CDR3 reads CASSVDYPQNTDTQYF. The DNA of the CDR3 is TGTGCCAGCAGTGTAGACTATCCACAAAACACAGATACGCAGTATTTT.

The chain recombines TRBV20-1 with TRBJ2-1; 9 nucleotides line up with TRBD2. This CDR3 contains 14 residues. J gave up 9 bases and V 3 bases, and 9 bases lay outside the gene matches. Germline V gene data show CDR1 as DFQATT and CDR2 as SNEGSKA (reference sequence). This CDR3 reads CSASSGSRGGEQFF. CDR3 bases: TGCAGTGCTAGTAGCGGGAGCAGGGGGGGTGAGCAGTTCTTC.

This clonotype was observed a few times. The chain carries TRBV4-3 and TRBJ2-7; D is uncertain. Trimming took off 0 bases at V and 6 bases at J, with 15 bases between the two ends. This CDR3 region has 15 residues. CDR1 and CDR2 (germline): LGHNA, YSLEER. CDR3 region: CASSQDPSTFGEQYF. The CDR3 nucleotides are TGCGCCAGCAGCCAAGACCCCAGTACTTTCGGCGAGCAGTACTTC.

This chain uses TRBV19 with TRBJ1-1, with D perhaps TRBD1 (5 bases). V dropped 7 bases and J dropped 2 bases, with 20 bases sitting between them. The CDR3 consists of 16 residues. In germline, CDR1 is LNHDA, CDR2 SQIVND (reference sequence). The CDR3 spells CASIEGAGFFNTEAFF. The CDR3 DNA follows: TGTGCCAGTATCGAAGGCGCAGGGTTTTTTAACACTGAAGCTTTCTTT.

The chain joins TRBV7-3 to TRBJ2-7; 10 bases map to TRBD2. Germline V gene lookup returns CDR1 SGHTA and CDR2 FQGTGA. Unmatched junction bases numbered 6, after V lost 1 base and J lost 3 bases. This CDR3 spans 16 amino acids. Written as DNA, the CDR3 is TGTGCCAGCAGCTTAAGTCTAGCGGGAGTGGGCTACGAGCAGTACTTC. The encoded protein is CASSLSLAGVGYEQYF.

This clonotype was observed a few times. This chain joins TRBV6-5 and TRBJ2-1; 13 bases agree with TRBD2. Germline V lookup: CDR1 MNHEY, CDR2 SVGAGI. The CDR3 length is 16 residues. The junction had 7 bases not matched to a gene; V was cut back by 6 bases and J by 5 bases. The CDR3 reads CASRRTSGSPNNEQFF. The CDR3 bases are TGTGCCAGCAGGAGGACTAGCGGGAGCCCAAACAATGAGCAGTTCTTC.

The chain recombines TRBV19 with TRBJ2-7, with TRBD2 matching 12 bases. The CDR3 has 15 residues. Germline CDR1 and CDR2: LNHDA and SQIVND (reference sequence). Trimming removed 4 bases from V and 6 bases from J; junction bases left unmatched: 7. The CDR3 bases are TGTGCCAGTAGTACCCTAGCGGGAGGGCCAACCGAGCAGTACTTC. This codes for CASSTLAGGPTEQYF. The full variable domain, in which reference TRBV19 and TRBJ2-7 provide the parts outside the CDR3, is DGGITQSPKYLFRKEGQNVTLSCEQNLNHDAMYWYRQDPGQGLRLIYYSQIVNDFQKGDIAEGYSVSREKKESFPLTVTSAQKNPTAFYLCASSTLAGGPTEQYFGPGTRLTVT.

J is TRBJ2-3 and V is TRBV20-1; D might be TRBD1 (5 bases). The germline gives CDR1 DFQATT, CDR2 SNEGSKA (reference sequence). The CDR3 spans 15 residues. V lost 0 bases, J lost 1 base, and 11 bases lay in between. The CDR3 DNA follows: TGCAGTGCTAGAGATGACAGCTACCGCACAGATACGCAGTATTTT. Translated: CSARDDSYRTDTQYF.

This chain links TRBV14 with TRBJ2-1; 11 positions agree with TRBD2. Germline CDR1 reads SGHDN; CDR2 reads FVKESK. Unmatched junction bases numbered 9, after V lost 4 bases and J lost 7 bases. CDR3 length: 16 residues. CDR3 sequence: CASSRRPLAGDNEQFF. The CDR3 bases are TGTGCCAGCAGCCGCCGCCCACTAGCGGGAGATAATGAGCAGTTCTTC.

The table lists this clonotype with a few counts. The V gene is TRBV7-9, the J gene TRBJ2-5; a weak D match, TRBD1 (5 bases). The CDR3 is made up of 12 amino acids. The V and J ends lost 1 base and 12 bases respectively, with 12 bases between them. CDR1 is SEHNR and CDR2 is FQNEAQ in the germline V gene (reference sequence). This CDR3 reads CASSLVTRQKYF. DNA of the CDR3: TGTGCCAGCAGCTTAGTTACTCGACAGAAGTACTTC.